This T cell receptor beta chain was sequenced for a study of T cells after yellow fever vaccination. Study outcomes and limitations: Weaker, the secondary response peaked sooner, at day 5 versus 15. FACS-sorted repertoires might harbor abundant contaminating clonotypes from the bulk population. Post-booster repertoires contained most primary-vaccination clones again (about 95% CD4, 88% CD8).

This CDR3 has 16 residues. Germline V lookup: CDR1 SGHTA, CDR2 FQGNSA. With 0 bases removed from V and 7 bases from J, the gap between germline ends came to 15 bases. A process of 5'RACE template switching, which added a universal primer site and UMIs, was used to make TCR cDNA. TCRdb reprocessed the 5' RACE reads with MiXCR, giving one entry per CDR3 protein. The sample shows over 300,000 distinct CDR3 sequences, around 7% of them seen only once. This clonotype has more than one count but fewer than ten. Its specificity is not known. The chain links TRBV7-2 to TRBJ2-2, with D possibly being TRBD1 or TRBD2 (6 bases each). The sample was PBMCs, taken around 45 days after the first yellow fever vaccination. The TCR comes from a man in his late teens or twenties who received the YFV17D yellow fever vaccine. The CDR3 nucleotides read TGTGCCAGCAGCTTAGCATTTCCGGGGGCTGGCGGGGAGCTGTTTTTT. Translation: CASSLAFPGAGGELFF.